This TCR beta chain derives from a study of neurological immune-mediated disorders. This clonotype was counted at least ten times. TCRdb ran MiXCR on the 5' RACE reads and lists one entry per CDR3 protein. In the table there are 45,000 or so distinct CDR3 sequences, about 13% of which are singletons. CDR3 length equals 17 residues. V dropped 1 base and J dropped 4 bases, with 17 bases sitting between them. CDR1 and CDR2 (germline): SGHDT, YYEEEE. The rearrangement joins TRBV5-6 to TRBJ2-2, with TRBD2 as a possible D gene (5 bases). This TCR derives from a female donor in good health. Material: PBMCs. CDR3 region: CASSLYGESGFTGELFF. The DNA of the CDR3 is TGTGCCAGCAGCTTGTACGGTGAATCGGGGTTCACCGGGGAGCTGTTTTTT.